This TCR beta chain was observed in a study of cytomegalovirus exposure and HLA in healthy donors. Background on the study: Ancestry clustering placed around four fifths of over 300 genotyped donors in the Caucasian-associated cluster. Study-wide findings and caveats: TCR beta V- and J-gene trimming, according to a later analysis, was linked to a missense DCLRE1C variant.

V lost 4 bases and J 8 bases, leaving 15 bases between the germline ends. This CDR3 is 14 amino acids long. Germline CDR1 is SGHRS and CDR2 is YFSETQ. Primers included in the PCR were 60 Vbeta and 13 Jbeta primers. The repertoire was sequenced with immunoSEQ multiplex PCR; TCRdb's copy has only in-frame clones and lacks some. This sample carries 140,000 to 150,000 clones, 70% to 90% of them seen once, and the ten largest clones take roughly 4%. A note on this clone: Antigen specificity is unknown.

The source material was PBMCs. V and J are TRBV5-1 and TRBJ2-2; TRBD1 is a possible D gene (6 bases). The clonotype originates from a woman aged 40 to 55 in good health and CMV-seropositive. The CDR3 DNA reads as TGCGCCAGCAGCCCGTCAAAACAGGGTGGGGAGCTGTTTTTT. This sequence encodes CASSPSKQGGELFF.